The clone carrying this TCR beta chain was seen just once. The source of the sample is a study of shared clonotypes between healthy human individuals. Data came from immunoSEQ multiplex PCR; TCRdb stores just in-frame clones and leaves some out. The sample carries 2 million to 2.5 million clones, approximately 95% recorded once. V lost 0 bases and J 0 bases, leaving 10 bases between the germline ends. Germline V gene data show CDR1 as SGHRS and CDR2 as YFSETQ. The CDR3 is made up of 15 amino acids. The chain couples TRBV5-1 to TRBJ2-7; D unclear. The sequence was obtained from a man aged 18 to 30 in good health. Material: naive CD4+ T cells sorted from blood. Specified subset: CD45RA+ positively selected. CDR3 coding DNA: TGCGCCAGCAGCTTGGACAGCTCCTACTCCTACGAGCAGTACTTC. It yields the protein CASSLDSSYSYEQYF.